One sample yielded the 14 T cell receptor beta chains listed below, sequenced in a study of identifying expanded T cells in peripheral blood. TCRdb's copy holds only in-frame clones and misses some; the assay was immunoSEQ multiplex PCR. Among over 90,000 clones, approximately 88% were seen once, and the ten largest hold under 6%. Material for sequencing was blood. The receptors shown here come from a person aged 18 to 70 in good health.

The chain is built from TRBV5-1 and TRBJ2-1, with D possibly TRBD1 on 5 matching bases. The CDR3 extends over 16 amino acids. Germline CDR1 reads SGHRS; CDR2 reads YFSETQ. V lost 4 bases to trimming and J lost 2 bases, with 16 bases between them. The CDR3 DNA is TGCGCCAGCAGCGGTGGGGTGGGGCAGACCTACAATGAGCAGTTCTTC. Protein sequence: CASSGGVGQTYNEQFF.

This rearrangement joins TRBV7-8 to TRBJ1-3; tentatively, D is TRBD1 (5 bases). Germline-derived CDR1 and CDR2 are SGHVS and FQNEAQ. Deletions cut 1 base from V and 0 bases from J, with 16 bases between. The CDR3 is 18 residues long. The CDR3 protein is CASSLGHDSLDSGNTIYF. For the CDR3, the DNA is TGTGCCAGCAGCTTAGGTCACGACAGCCTTGACTCTGGAAACACCATATATTTT.

The chain is built from TRBV19 and TRBJ2-7; D possibly corresponds to TRBD1 (5 bases). V lost 7 bases and J lost 2, with 15 bases in between. Germline CDR1 reads LNHDA; CDR2 reads SQIVND (reference sequence). This CDR3 has 14 residues. The CDR3 region is CASKGHNGPYEQYF. The CDR3 nucleotides are TGTGCCAGTAAGGGGCATAACGGGCCCTACGAGCAGTACTTC.

This sequence joins TRBV18 and TRBJ1-1, with D possibly TRBD1 on 5 matching bases. Germline CDR1 is KGHSH and CDR2 is LQKENI. This CDR3 region has 15 residues. The V and J ends lost 2 bases and 2 bases respectively, with 12 bases between them. The CDR3 sequence: CASSPEGRANTEAFF. The CDR3 coding sequence is TGTGCCAGCTCACCAGAAGGCAGGGCAAACACTGAAGCTTTCTTT.

CDR3 nucleotides: TGTGCCAGTAGTCCCACGGGGGGGTATGGCTACACCTTC. Protein product: CASSPTGGYGYTF. The chain uses TRBV19 and TRBJ1-2; D might be TRBD1 (5 bases). Trimming took 5 bases from V and 5 from J, leaving 12 bases between them. This CDR3 spans 13 amino acids. The germline V gene has CDR1 LNHDA and CDR2 SQIVND (reference sequence). The variable domain in full, completed from reference TRBV19 and TRBJ1-2, reads DGGITQSPKYLFRKEGQNVTLSCEQNLNHDAMYWYRQDPGQGLRLIYYSQIVNDFQKGDIAEGYSVSREKKESFPLTVTSAQKNPTAFYLCASSPTGGYGYTFGSGTRLTVV.

The V call is TRBV7-9, the J call TRBJ1-2, with a tentative D call TRBD1 (5 bases). Per germline, CDR1 SEHNR and CDR2 FQNEAQ (reference sequence). Deletions cut 11 bases from V and 6 bases from J, with 28 bases between. The CDR3 length is 16 residues. The CDR3 coding sequence is TGTGCCTCCCCAGACGGGCCAGGGAGAGGGGTCGATGGCTACACCTTC. Translated: CASPDGPGRGVDGYTF.

The chain combines TRBV5-1 with TRBJ2-1; D not certain. CDR1 is SGHRS and CDR2 is YFSETQ in the germline V gene. The ends were cut back, 6 bases at V and 3 bases at J, with 13 bases in the middle. The CDR3 runs to 14 residues. Written as DNA, the CDR3 is TGCGCCAGCAATGATCCGGCCCGCTACAATGAGCAGTTCTTC. Translated: CASNDPARYNEQFF.

The sample holds one count of this clone. This sequence joins TRBV2 and TRBJ1-2, with no clear D. V was shortened by 3 bases and J by 1 base, with 12 bases between the two germline ends. Germline-derived CDR1 and CDR2 are SNHLY and FYNNEI. The CDR3 is made up of 15 amino acids. The CDR3 reads CASSDITENNYGYTF. CDR3 nucleotide sequence: TGTGCCAGCAGTGATATTACGGAGAATAACTATGGCTACACCTTC.

The chain is built from TRBV4-1 and TRBJ2-3; D is ambiguous. The CDR3 is 13 amino acids. Between the trimmed V and J ends, which lost 1 base and 0 bases, there was a span of 2 bases. The germline gives CDR1 MGHRA, CDR2 YSYEKL. The DNA of the CDR3 is TGCGCCAGCAGCCAAGGAAGCACAGATACGCAGTATTTT. Protein product: CASSQGSTDTQYF.

CDR3 loop: CASSPRGSANEQFF. For the CDR3, the DNA is TGCGCCAGCAGCCCCCGGGGTAGCGCCAATGAGCAGTTCTTC. V gene TRBV4-1 combines with J gene TRBJ2-1, with a tentative D call TRBD2 (5 bases). In germline, CDR1 is MGHRA, CDR2 YSYEKL. V dropped 4 bases and J dropped 6 bases, with 13 bases sitting between them. The CDR3 contains 14 residues.

This clone is a singleton in its sample. This rearrangement joins TRBV11-1 to TRBJ2-7, with D uncertain. Per germline, CDR1 SGHAT and CDR2 FQDESV (reference sequence). The ends were cut back, 4 bases at V and 7 bases at J, with 14 bases in the middle. CDR3 length: 13 residues. The CDR3 sequence is CASSSSILGEQYF. In nucleotides, the CDR3 is TGTGCCAGCAGCTCGTCTATCCTGGGGGAGCAGTACTTC. Based on the CDR3 plus reference TRBV11-1 and TRBJ2-7, the full variable domain is EAEVAQSPRYKITEKSQAVAFWCDPISGHATLYWYRQILGQGPELLVQFQDESVVDDSQLPKDRFSAERLKGVDSTLKIQPAELGDSAMYLCASSSSILGEQYFGPGTRLTVT.

The rearrangement joins TRBV14 to TRBJ2-1; D ambiguous. Germline V lookup: CDR1 SGHDN, CDR2 FVKESK. V dropped 1 base and J dropped 4 bases, with 8 bases sitting between them. This CDR3 region has 14 residues. CDR3 loop: CASSQATVYNEQFF. CDR3 sequence (DNA): TGTGCCAGCAGCCAAGCGACCGTATACAATGAGCAGTTCTTC.

The gene calls are TRBV30 and TRBJ2-5, with D uncertain. This CDR3 comprises 13 residues. CDR1 is GTSNPN and CDR2 is SVGIG in the germline V gene (reference sequence). V was cut by 2 bases and J by 6 bases, with 13 bases left in between. The CDR3 is CAWSPPGFQTQYF. CDR3 sequence (DNA): TGTGCCTGGAGTCCCCCAGGTTTTCAGACCCAGTACTTC.

In nucleotides, the CDR3 is TGTGCCAGCAGCAAAGTGTCGGTAAGCTCCTACAATGAGCAGTTCTTC. The encoded protein is CASSKVSVSSYNEQFF. V is TRBV21-1 and J is TRBJ2-1; TRBD2, the table's D call, lacks a check against the DNA. TRBV21-1 is assigned pseudogene status. This CDR3 is 16 amino acids long.